This T cell receptor beta chain was recorded in a study of graft-versus-host responses after intestinal transplantation. Looking at the study overall: Grafts that recipients had were multivisceral, liver-intestinal, or isolated intestinal transplants. Every one of the recipients received anti-thymocyte globulin induction and afterwards took tacrolimus and steroids for around three years.

Turning to this clone: Its target is unknown.

The V gene's germline CDR1 is MRHNA and CDR2 SNTAGT. Trimming took 3 bases from V and 7 from J; bases not matched to a gene: 3. The CDR3 has 14 residues. The protocol was immunoSEQ multiplex PCR, while the TCRdb copy is restricted to in-frame clones and leaves out a portion. The sample holds some 38,000 clones, approximately 93% seen once. General study results and limits: Some GvH clones appeared in ileal mucosa or blood before recipient bone marrow.

V is TRBV6-4 and J is TRBJ1-6; 7 bases agree with TRBD1. The input for sequencing was unstimulated CD8+ T cells sorted from spleen or lymph node cells, taken before transplant. This TCR came from a human donor who was the organ donor for an intestinal transplant. Here the CDR3 DNA reads TGTGCCAGCAGTGAAGACAGGGAAAATTCACCCCTCCACTTT. Its protein is CASSEDRENSPLHF.